This T cell receptor beta chain was recorded in a study of cytomegalovirus exposure and HLA in healthy donors. Concerning this clone itself: What it binds is unknown.

This CDR3 comprises 15 residues. CDR1 and CDR2 (germline): MNHNS, SASEGT. After removal of 5 bases from V and 7 bases from J, the junction contained 11 bases not matched to a gene. Overall study findings and caveats: TRBV6-2, TRBV6-3 and other indistinguishable V segments were excluded. Within a later analysis, the majority of CMV-associated TCR beta chains appeared HLA-restricted. The authors listed some 160 TCR beta chains as cytomegalovirus-associated. When analyzed later, a missense DCLRE1C variant was found to be linked to TCR beta V- and J-gene trimming.

Both 60 Vbeta primers and 13 Jbeta primers went into the PCR. Using immunoSEQ multiplex PCR, the repertoire was profiled, and TCRdb retains in-frame clones only, with some absent. Of about 180,000 clones listed, around 80% are singletons. V gene TRBV6-1 combines with J gene TRBJ2-4; 7 bases align to TRBD1. The receptor was isolated from a woman aged 45-59 years in good health and CMV-seronegative. What was sequenced was PBMCs. CDR3: CASSLRQGSRNIQYF. CDR3 nucleotides: TGTGCCAGCAGTCTTAGACAGGGCAGTAGGAACATTCAGTACTTC.